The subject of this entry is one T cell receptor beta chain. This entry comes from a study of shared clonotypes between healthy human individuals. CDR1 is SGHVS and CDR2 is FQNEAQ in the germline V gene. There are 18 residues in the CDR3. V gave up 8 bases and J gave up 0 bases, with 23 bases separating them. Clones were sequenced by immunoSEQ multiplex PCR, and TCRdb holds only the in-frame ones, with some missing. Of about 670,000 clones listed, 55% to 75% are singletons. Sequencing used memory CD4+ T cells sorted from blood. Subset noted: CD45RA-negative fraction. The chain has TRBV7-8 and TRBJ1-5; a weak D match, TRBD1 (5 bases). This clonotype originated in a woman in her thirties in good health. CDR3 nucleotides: TGTGCCAGCTTCGTGGGCCCCTATTCAGGGTCTAGCAATCAGCCCCAGCATTTT. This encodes CASFVGPYSGSSNQPQHF.